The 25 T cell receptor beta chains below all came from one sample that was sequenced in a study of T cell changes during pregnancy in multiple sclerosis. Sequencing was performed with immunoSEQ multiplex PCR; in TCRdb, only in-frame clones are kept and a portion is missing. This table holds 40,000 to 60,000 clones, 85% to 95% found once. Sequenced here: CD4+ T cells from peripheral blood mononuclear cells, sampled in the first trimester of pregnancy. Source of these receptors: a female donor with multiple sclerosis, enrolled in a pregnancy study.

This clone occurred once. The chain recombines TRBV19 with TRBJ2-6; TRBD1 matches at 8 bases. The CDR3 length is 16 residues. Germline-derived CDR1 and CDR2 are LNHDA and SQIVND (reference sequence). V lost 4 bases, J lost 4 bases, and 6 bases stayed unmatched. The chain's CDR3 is CASSTRTGQGANVLTF. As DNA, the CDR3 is TGTGCCAGTAGTACGAGGACAGGGCAAGGGGCCAACGTCCTGACTTTC.

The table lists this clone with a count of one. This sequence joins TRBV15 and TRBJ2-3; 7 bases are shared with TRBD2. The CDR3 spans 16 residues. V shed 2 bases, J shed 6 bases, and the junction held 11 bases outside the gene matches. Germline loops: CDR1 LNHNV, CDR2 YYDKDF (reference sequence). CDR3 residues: CATSRNPPSGPDTQYF. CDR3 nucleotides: TGTGCCACCAGCAGAAACCCCCCTAGCGGACCCGATACGCAGTATTTT. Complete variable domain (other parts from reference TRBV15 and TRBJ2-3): DAMVIQNPRYQVTQFGKPVTLSCSQTLNHNVMYWYQQKSSQAPKLLFHYYDKDFNNEADTPDNFQSRRPNTSFCFLDIRSPGLGDTAMYLCATSRNPPSGPDTQYFGPGTRLTVL.

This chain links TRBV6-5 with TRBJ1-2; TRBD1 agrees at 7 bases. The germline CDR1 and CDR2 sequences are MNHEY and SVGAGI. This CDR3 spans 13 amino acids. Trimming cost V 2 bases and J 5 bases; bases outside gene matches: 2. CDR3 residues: CASSYTGEYGYTF. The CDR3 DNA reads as TGTGCCAGCAGTTACACAGGGGAGTATGGCTACACCTTC.

The CDR3 protein is CASLSGTVTEAFF. The CDR3 bases are TGTGCCAGTCTTTCCGGGACAGTCACTGAAGCTTTCTTT. The J gene is TRBJ1-1, the V gene TRBV11-2; 7 positions agree with TRBD1. The CDR3 has 13 amino acids. V lost 9 bases and J lost 4; bases outside the gene matches: 8. Germline V lookup: CDR1 SGHAT, CDR2 FQNNGV.

The CDR3 spells CASSLGQGATGANVLTF. CDR3 sequence (DNA): TGTGCCAGTAGTCTGGGACAGGGGGCAACTGGGGCCAACGTCCTGACTTTC. This chain joins TRBV19 and TRBJ2-6; 12 bases line up with TRBD1. J was trimmed by 2 bases and V by 5 bases; bases with no gene match: 4. The CDR3 has 17 residues. The germline V gene has CDR1 LNHDA and CDR2 SQIVND (reference sequence). Based on the CDR3 plus reference TRBV19 and TRBJ2-6, the full variable domain is DGGITQSPKYLFRKEGQNVTLSCEQNLNHDAMYWYRQDPGQGLRLIYYSQIVNDFQKGDIAEGYSVSREKKESFPLTVTSAQKNPTAFYLCASSLGQGATGANVLTFGAGSRLTVL.

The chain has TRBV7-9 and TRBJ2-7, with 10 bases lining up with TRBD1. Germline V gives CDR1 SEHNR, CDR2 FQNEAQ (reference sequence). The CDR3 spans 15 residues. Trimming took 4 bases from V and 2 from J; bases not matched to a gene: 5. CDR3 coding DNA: TGTGCCAGCAGCTCCCCGGGACAGGGGACCTACGAGCAGTACTTC. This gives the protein CASSSPGQGTYEQYF. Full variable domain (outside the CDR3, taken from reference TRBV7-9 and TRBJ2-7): DTGVSQNPRHKITKRGQNVTFRCDPISEHNRLYWYRQTLGQGPEFLTYFQNEAQLEKSRLLSDRFSAERPKGSFSTLEIQRTEQGDSAMYLCASSSPGQGTYEQYFGPGTRLTVT.

As DNA, the CDR3 is TGTGCCAGCAGCCGTCCGGGGGGCACAGATACGCAGTATTTT. This encodes CASSRPGGTDTQYF. The chain uses TRBV5-4 and TRBJ2-3; TRBD2 might be the D (6 bases). This CDR3 spans 14 amino acids. V lost 4 bases, J lost 1 base, and 10 bases lay in between. The germline CDR1 and CDR2 sequences are SGHNT and YYREEE (reference sequence).

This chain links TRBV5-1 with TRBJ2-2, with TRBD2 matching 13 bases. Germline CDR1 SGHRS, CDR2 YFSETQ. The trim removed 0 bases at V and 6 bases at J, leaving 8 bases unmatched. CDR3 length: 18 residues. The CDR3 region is CASSLEGLAGAVAGELFF. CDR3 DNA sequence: TGCGCCAGCAGCTTGGAAGGACTAGCGGGGGCGGTGGCCGGGGAGCTGTTTTTT. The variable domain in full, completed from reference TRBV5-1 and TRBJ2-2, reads KAGVTQTPRYLIKTRGQQVTLSCSPISGHRSVSWYQQTPGQGLQFLFEYFSETQRNKGNFPGRFSGRQFSNSRSEMNVSTLELGDSALYLCASSLEGLAGAVAGELFFGEGSRLTVL.

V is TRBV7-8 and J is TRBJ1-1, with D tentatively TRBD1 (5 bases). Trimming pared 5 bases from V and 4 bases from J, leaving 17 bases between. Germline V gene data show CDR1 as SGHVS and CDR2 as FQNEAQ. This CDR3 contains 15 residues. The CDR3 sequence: CASSPIWGRRTEAFF. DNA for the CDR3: TGTGCCAGCAGCCCCATCTGGGGCAGGCGCACTGAAGCTTTCTTT.

CDR3 sequence reads: CASSPPLGLVGNEQFF. The CDR3, as DNA: TGTGCCAGCTCACCACCTTTGGGACTAGTGGGCAATGAGCAGTTCTTC. The V gene is TRBV18, the J gene TRBJ2-1; 8 bases agree with TRBD2. The CDR3 sequence is 16 residues long. Germline loops: CDR1 KGHSH, CDR2 LQKENI. After removal of 0 bases from V and 6 bases from J, the junction contained 7 bases not matched to a gene.

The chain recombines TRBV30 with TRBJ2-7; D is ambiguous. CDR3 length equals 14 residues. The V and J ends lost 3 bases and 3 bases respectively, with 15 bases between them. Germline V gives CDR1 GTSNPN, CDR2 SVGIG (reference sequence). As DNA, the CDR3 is TGTGCCTGGAGCATAGACTCGGCCATCTACGAGCAGTACTTC. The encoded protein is CAWSIDSAIYEQYF.

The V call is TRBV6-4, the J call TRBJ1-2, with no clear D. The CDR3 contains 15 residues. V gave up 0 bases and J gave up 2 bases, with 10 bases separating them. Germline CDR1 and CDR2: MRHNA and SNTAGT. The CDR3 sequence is CASSDSYSGNYGYTF. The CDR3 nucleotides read TGTGCCAGCAGTGACTCGTACAGCGGCAACTATGGCTACACCTTC.

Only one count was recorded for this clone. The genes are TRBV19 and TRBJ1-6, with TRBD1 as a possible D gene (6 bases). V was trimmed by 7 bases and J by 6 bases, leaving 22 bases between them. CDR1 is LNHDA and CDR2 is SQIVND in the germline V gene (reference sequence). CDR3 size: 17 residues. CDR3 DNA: TGTGCCAGTACCCCCACCGGTTGGGACACCACTAATTCACCCCTCCACTTT. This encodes CASTPTGWDTTNSPLHF.

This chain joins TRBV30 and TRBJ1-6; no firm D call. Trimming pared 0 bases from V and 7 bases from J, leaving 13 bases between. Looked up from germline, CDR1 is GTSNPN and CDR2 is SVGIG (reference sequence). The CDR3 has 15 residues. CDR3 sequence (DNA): TGTGCCTGGAGTGTCCTCAGGTCGGCAAATTCACCCCTCCACTTT. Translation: CAWSVLRSANSPLHF.

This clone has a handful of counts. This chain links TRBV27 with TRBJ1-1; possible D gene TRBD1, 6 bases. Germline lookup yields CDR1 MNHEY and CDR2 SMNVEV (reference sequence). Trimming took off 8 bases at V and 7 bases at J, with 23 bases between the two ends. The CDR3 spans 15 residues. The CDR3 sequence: CASSNLRDTGREAFF. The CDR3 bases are TGTGCCAGCTCCAACTTACGGGACACGGGCCGTGAAGCTTTCTTT.

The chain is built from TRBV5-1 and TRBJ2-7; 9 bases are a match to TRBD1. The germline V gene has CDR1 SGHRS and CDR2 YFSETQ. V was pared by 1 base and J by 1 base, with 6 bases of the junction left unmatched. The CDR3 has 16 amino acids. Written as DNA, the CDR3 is TGCGCCAGCAGCTTGAGGCGGGGACAGGGATCCTACGAGCAGTACTTC. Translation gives CASSLRRGQGSYEQYF.

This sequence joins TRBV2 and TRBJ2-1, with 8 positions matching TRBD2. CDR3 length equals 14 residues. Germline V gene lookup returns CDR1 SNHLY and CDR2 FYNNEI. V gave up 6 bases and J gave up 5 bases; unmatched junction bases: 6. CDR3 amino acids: CASSVAGSDNEQFF. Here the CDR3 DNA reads TGTGCCAGCAGCGTAGCGGGGTCAGACAATGAGCAGTTCTTC. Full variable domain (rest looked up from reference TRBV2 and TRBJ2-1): EPEVTQTPSHQVTQMGQEVILRCVPISNHLYFYWYRQILGQKVEFLVSFYNNEISEKSEIFDDQFSVERPDGSNFTLKIRSTKLEDSAMYFCASSVAGSDNEQFFGPGTRLTVL.

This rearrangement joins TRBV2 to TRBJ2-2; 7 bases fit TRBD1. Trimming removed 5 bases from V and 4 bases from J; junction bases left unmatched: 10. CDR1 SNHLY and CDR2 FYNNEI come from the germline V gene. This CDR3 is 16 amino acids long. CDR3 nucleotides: TGTGCCAGCAGTTTCCGGGACAGTCGAGCCACCGGGGAGCTGTTTTTT. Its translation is CASSFRDSRATGELFF. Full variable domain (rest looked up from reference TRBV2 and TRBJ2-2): EPEVTQTPSHQVTQMGQEVILRCVPISNHLYFYWYRQILGQKVEFLVSFYNNEISEKSEIFDDQFSVERPDGSNFTLKIRSTKLEDSAMYFCASSFRDSRATGELFFGEGSRLTVL.

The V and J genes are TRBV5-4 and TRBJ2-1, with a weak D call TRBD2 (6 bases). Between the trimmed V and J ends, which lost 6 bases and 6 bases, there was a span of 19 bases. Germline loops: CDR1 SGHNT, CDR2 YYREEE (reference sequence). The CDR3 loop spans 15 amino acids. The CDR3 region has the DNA TGTGCCAGCACCCGTGGGGTGCCAGCGGGCAATGAGCAGTTCTTC. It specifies CASTRGVPAGNEQFF.

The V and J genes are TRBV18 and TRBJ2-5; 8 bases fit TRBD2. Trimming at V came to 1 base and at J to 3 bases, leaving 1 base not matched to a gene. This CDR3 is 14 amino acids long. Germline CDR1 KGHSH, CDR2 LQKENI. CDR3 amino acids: CASSPRSGEETQYF. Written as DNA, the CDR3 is TGTGCCAGCTCACCACGTAGCGGGGAAGAGACCCAGTACTTC.

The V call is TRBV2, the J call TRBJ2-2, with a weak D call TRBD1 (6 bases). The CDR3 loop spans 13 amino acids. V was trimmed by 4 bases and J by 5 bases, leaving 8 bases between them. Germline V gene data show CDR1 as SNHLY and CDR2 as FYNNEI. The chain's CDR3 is CASSAGETGELFF. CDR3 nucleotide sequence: TGTGCCAGCAGTGCAGGGGAAACCGGGGAGCTGTTTTTT.

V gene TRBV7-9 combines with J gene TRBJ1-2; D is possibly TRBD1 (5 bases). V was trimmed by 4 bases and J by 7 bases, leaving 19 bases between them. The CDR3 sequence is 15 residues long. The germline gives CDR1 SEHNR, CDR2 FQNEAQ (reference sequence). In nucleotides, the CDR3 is TGTGCCAGCAGCTCCACCGAAAGGGGATTTGGTGGCTACACCTTC. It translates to CASSSTERGFGGYTF.

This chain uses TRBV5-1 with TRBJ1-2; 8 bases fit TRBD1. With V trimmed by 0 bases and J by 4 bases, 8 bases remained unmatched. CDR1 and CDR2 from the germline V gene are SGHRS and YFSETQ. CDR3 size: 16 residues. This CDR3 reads CASSLGLGQGGYGYTF. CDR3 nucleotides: TGCGCCAGCAGCTTGGGGCTCGGACAGGGTGGCTATGGCTACACCTTC.

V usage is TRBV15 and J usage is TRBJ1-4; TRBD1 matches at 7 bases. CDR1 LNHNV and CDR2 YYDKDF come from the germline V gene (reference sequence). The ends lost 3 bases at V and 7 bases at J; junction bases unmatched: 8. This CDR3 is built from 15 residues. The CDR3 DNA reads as TGTGCCACCAGCAGCAGGGGGTTTAAACTTGAAAAACTGTTTTTT. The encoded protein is CATSSRGFKLEKLFF.

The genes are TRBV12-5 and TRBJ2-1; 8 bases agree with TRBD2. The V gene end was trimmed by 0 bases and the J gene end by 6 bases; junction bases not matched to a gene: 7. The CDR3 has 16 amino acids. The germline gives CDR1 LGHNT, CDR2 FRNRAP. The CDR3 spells CASGLVPPGGRNEQFF. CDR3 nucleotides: TGTGCTAGTGGTTTGGTACCCCCGGGGGGGCGCAATGAGCAGTTCTTC. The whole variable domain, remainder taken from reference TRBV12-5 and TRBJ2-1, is DARVTQTPRHKVTEMGQEVTMRCQPILGHNTVFWYRQTMMQGLELLAYFRNRAPLDDSGMPKDRFSAEMPDATLATLKIQPSEPRDSAVYFCASGLVPPGGRNEQFFGPGTRLTVL.